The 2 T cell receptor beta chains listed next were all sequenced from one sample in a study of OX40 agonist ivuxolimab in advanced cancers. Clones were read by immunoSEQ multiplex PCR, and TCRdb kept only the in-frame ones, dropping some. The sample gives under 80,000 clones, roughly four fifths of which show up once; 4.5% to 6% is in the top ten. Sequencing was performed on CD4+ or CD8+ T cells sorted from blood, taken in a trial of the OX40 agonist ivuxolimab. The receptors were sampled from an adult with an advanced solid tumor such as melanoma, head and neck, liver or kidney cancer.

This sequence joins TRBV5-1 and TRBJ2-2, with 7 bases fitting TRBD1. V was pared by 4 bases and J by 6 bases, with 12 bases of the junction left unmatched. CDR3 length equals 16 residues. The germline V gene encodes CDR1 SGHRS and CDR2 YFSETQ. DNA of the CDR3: TGCGCCAGCAGCAGGGACAGTTCTGGCCTATCCGGGGAGCTGTTTTTT. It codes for CASSRDSSGLSGELFF.

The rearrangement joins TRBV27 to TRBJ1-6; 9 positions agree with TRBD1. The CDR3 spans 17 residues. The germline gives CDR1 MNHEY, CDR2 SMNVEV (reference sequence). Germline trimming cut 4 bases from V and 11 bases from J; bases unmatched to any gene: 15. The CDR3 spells CASSSTPGQGAPPPLHF. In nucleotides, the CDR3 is TGTGCCAGCAGTTCGACCCCGGGACAGGGTGCCCCCCCACCCCTCCACTTT.